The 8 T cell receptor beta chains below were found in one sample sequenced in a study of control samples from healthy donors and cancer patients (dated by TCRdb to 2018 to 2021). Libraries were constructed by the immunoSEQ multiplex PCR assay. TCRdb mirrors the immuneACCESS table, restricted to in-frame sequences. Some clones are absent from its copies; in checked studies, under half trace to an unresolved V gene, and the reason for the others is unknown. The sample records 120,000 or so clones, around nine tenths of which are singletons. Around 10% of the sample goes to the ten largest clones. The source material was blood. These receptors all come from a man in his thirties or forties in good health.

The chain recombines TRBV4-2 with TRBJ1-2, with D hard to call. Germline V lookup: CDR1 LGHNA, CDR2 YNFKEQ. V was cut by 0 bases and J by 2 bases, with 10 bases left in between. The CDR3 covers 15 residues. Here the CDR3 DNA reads TGTGCCAGCAGCCAAGATTTAAACACCAACTATGGCTACACCTTC. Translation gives CASSQDLNTNYGYTF.

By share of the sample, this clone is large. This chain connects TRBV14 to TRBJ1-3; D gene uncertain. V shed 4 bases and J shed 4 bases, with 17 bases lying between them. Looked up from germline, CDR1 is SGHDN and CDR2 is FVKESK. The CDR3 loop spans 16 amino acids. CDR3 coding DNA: TGTGCCAGCAGCCGTTCCACTGCCCTACAAGGAAACACCATATATTTT. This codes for CASSRSTALQGNTIYF.

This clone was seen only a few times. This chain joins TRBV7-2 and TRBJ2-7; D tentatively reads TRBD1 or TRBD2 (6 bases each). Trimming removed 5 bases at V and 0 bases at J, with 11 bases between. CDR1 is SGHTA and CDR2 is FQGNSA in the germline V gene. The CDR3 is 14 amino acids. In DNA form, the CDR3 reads TGTGCCAGCAGCCGGGGGCAGAGCTCCTACGAGCAGTACGTC. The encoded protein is CASSRGQSSYEQYV.

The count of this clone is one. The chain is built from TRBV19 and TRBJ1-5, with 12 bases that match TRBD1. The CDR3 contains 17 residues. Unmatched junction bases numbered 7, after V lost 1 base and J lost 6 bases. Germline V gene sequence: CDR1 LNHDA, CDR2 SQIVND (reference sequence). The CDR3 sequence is CASSIGRGQGAFQPQHF. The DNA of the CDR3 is TGTGCCAGTAGTATAGGGCGGGGACAGGGGGCATTTCAGCCCCAGCATTTT.

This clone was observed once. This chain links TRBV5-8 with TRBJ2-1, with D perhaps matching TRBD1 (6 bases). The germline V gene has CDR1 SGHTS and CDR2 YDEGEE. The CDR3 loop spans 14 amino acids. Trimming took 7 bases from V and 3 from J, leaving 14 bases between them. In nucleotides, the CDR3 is TGTGCCAGCCACCGGACAGCCTACTACAATGAGCAGTTCTTC. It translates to CASHRTAYYNEQFF.

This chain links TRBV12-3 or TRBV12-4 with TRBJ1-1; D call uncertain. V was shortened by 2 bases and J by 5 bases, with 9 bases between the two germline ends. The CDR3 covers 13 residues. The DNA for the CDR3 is TGTGCCAGCAGTTTAAGGCAGATGACTGAAGCTTTCTTT. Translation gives CASSLRQMTEAFF.

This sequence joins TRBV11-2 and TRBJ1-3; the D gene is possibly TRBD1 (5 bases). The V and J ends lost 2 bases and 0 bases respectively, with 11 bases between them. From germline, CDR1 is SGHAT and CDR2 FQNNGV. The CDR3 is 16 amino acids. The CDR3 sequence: CASSLRGEGSGNTIYF. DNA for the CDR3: TGTGCCAGCAGCTTAAGGGGAGAAGGCTCTGGAAACACCATATATTTT.

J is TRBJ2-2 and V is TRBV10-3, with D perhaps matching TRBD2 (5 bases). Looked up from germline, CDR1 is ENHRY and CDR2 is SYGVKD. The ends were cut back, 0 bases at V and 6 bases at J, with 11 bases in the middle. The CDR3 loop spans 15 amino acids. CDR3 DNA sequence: TGTGCCATCAGTGAGTCGAAAGGGAGAGCCGGGGAGCTGTTTTTT. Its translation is CAISESKGRAGELFF.